This T cell receptor beta chain was identified during a study of T cell responses to AZD1222 COVID-19 vaccine. Trimming cost V 5 bases and J 1 base, with 8 bases left between them. The germline gives CDR1 MGHRA, CDR2 YSYEKL. This CDR3 is 13 amino acids long. General study points: Possibly, clonal diversity was underestimated; donors were largely white British and included more females. Spike-wide vaccine-associated CD4 TCRs dominated at 160-218 and 743-854.

Sequencing was performed with immunoSEQ multiplex PCR; in TCRdb, only in-frame clones are kept and a portion is missing. This sample yields about 110,000 clones, of which roughly 90% are seen a single time; under 10% belongs to the top ten. About this clone: Its antigen is not identified.

This sequence joins TRBV4-1 and TRBJ1-1; tentatively, D is TRBD1 (5 bases). The receptor's source is an adult in good health. The source material was peripheral blood, sampled on day 0 of AZD1222 vaccination. The chain's CDR3 is CASSDSWNTEAFF. The CDR3, as DNA: TGCGCCAGCAGCGACAGCTGGAACACTGAAGCTTTCTTT.